This T cell receptor (beta chain) was observed in a study of radiotherapy plus CTLA-4 blockade in lung cancer. Study at large: Objective responses were observed in around 17% of patients, and disease control was achieved by about 30%. General study points: After treatment with radiotherapy plus ipilimumab, TCR clones that came from the tumor expanded in blood. The best predictor of response was reported to be early blood T cell clone dynamics, with interferon-beta.

Method: immunoSEQ multiplex PCR; TCRdb's copy keeps in-frame clones and lacks some. The table has about 45,000 clones, roughly 67% seen once. Worth noting for this clone: Its antigen is as yet unknown.

Focal radiation plus CTLA-4 blockade with ipilimumab was administered to patients who had chemo-refractory metastatic non-small-cell lung cancer. The source is a human donor with non-small cell lung cancer who had a partial response to radiotherapy plus ipilimumab. Material: peripheral blood, obtained from a patient treated with radiotherapy plus ipilimumab.

CDR3 loop: CASSGQGGRETQYF. CDR3 DNA: TGTGCCAGCAGTGGACAGGGGGGGAGAGAGACCCAGTACTTC. The J gene is TRBJ2-5, the V gene TRBV2, with TRBD1 identical over 9 bases. Trimming cost V 4 bases and J 4 bases; bases outside gene matches: 4. From germline, CDR1 is SNHLY and CDR2 FYNNEI. This CDR3 has 14 residues.